This TCR beta chain was identified during a study of T-cell memory formation after mild COVID-19. As for the study in general: The TCR clusters were mostly specific to one donor. General study points: Among clones contracting day 15 to 85, CD4/CD8 was balanced, whereas later expanders leaned CD4+. The pre-infection memory compartment contained some responding clones, suggesting cross-reactive memory joined.

This clonotype was seen a few times. What it binds is unknown. TCRdb re-analysed the 5' RACE reads in MiXCR, keeping a single row per CDR3 protein. The sample lists tens of thousands of distinct CDR3 sequences, about 13% occurring once. Sequencing was carried out using PBMCs or a T cell subset sorted from them (not recorded which). This receptor was taken from a man aged 18 to 29 who had mild COVID-19 (a few samples of this study predate the infection). Cell type and time point are not known.

CDR3 amino acids: CASSIRTGETQYF. CDR3 bases: TGTGCCAGCAGCATCCGGACAGGAGAGACCCAGTACTTC. The chain combines TRBV21-1 with TRBJ2-5; the table's D call, TRBD1, has no DNA check behind it. TRBV21-1 is a recognized pseudogene. This CDR3 region has 13 residues.